The 17 T cell receptor beta chains given below trace back to one sample, sequenced in a study of post-analysis software for immune sequencing data. General study points: The study found TRBV5-6, TRBV5-1 and TRBV20-1 among five TRBV segments more frequent in patients than controls.

TCR beta cDNA libraries included unique molecular identifiers. MiXCR, run by TCRdb on the PCR reads, gives a single entry per CDR3 protein. The table shows 800,000 to 950,000 distinct CDR3 sequences, with around 50% occurring only once. These TCRs' antigens remain unknown. The sequencing sample was made of blood. Receptors were obtained from a girl between 5 and 17 years old with multiple sclerosis.

CDR3 sequence: CSASGAGGPGEQFF. The DNA of the CDR3 is TGCAGCGCCTCGGGGGCGGGAGGGCCGGGTGAGCAGTTCTTC. This chain links TRBV29-1 with TRBJ2-1; 9 bases map to TRBD2. Trimming at V came to 7 bases and at J to 9 bases, leaving 13 bases not matched to a gene. The CDR3 has 14 amino acids. Germline V gene data show CDR1 as SQVTM and CDR2 as ANQGSEA.

The rearrangement uses TRBV4-1 and TRBJ1-4; D may be TRBD1 (5 bases). The CDR3 length is 15 residues. In germline, CDR1 is MGHRA, CDR2 YSYEKL. V was trimmed by 0 bases and J by 8 bases, leaving 13 bases between them. The CDR3 coding sequence is TGCGCCAGCAGCCAAGATGGACATCTTGGGGAAAAACTGTTTTTT. Encoded protein: CASSQDGHLGEKLFF.

The V gene is TRBV29-1, the J gene TRBJ2-3; the D is unclear. This CDR3 region has 14 residues. Germline V gives CDR1 SQVTM, CDR2 ANQGSEA. V lost 3 bases and J lost 4, with 14 bases in between. CDR3 residues: CSVDRLERADTQYF. CDR3 nucleotide sequence: TGCAGCGTTGATCGGCTAGAACGGGCAGATACGCAGTATTTT.

This chain uses TRBV29-1 with TRBJ2-3, with D possibly matching TRBD1 (6 bases). Trimming took 0 bases from V and 5 from J, leaving 15 bases between them. The germline gives CDR1 SQVTM, CDR2 ANQGSEA. The CDR3 has 15 amino acids. CDR3 in DNA: TGCAGCGTTGAAGAGTGGGGGCCCCTAGGAGATACGCAGTATTTT. It specifies CSVEEWGPLGDTQYF.

This chain joins TRBV29-1 and TRBJ1-2; D gene unclear. Per germline, CDR1 SQVTM and CDR2 ANQGSEA. V lost 8 bases to trimming and J lost 3 bases, with 13 bases between them. CDR3 size: 12 residues. CDR3 protein: CSSAAIDYGYTF. The CDR3 DNA is TGCAGCTCGGCCGCCATCGACTATGGCTACACCTTC.

The chain uses TRBV5-5 and TRBJ2-1, with 11 positions matching TRBD2. This CDR3 spans 19 amino acids. In germline, CDR1 is SGHKS, CDR2 YYEKEE (reference sequence). V dropped 1 base and J dropped 3; count of bases not matched to a gene: 12. CDR3 nucleotide sequence: TGTGCCAGCAGCTTGTCCCTTAGCGGGGGGGCGAGGGGCTACAATGAGCAGTTCTTC. It codes for CASSLSLSGGARGYNEQFF.

For the CDR3, the DNA is TGTGCCAGCAGCTTAAGTCGCCCGACTAGCGGGGGGGCTTTCGATAAAAACATTCAGTACTTC. Translation gives CASSLSRPTSGGAFDKNIQYF. The chain couples TRBV7-3 to TRBJ2-4, with TRBD2 identical over 14 bases. J gave up 4 bases and V 1 base, and 15 bases lay outside the gene matches. CDR1 SGHTA and CDR2 FQGTGA come from the germline V gene. This CDR3 contains 21 residues. Supplemented by reference TRBV7-3 and TRBJ2-4, the full variable domain reads GAGVSQTPSNKVTEKGKYVELRCDPISGHTALYWYRQSLGQGPEFLIYFQGTGAADDSGLPNDRFFAVRPEGSVSTLKIQRTERGDSAVYLCASSLSRPTSGGAFDKNIQYFGAGTRLSVL.

This clonotype was seen only a few times. The V and J genes are TRBV7-6 and TRBJ1-2; D remains ambiguous. V gave up 5 bases and J gave up 5 bases, with 12 bases separating them. Germline lookup yields CDR1 SGHVS and CDR2 FNYEAQ. The CDR3 runs to 13 residues. CDR3 in amino acids: CASSRDGRYGYTF. The DNA of the CDR3 is TGTGCCAGCAGCCGTGACGGCAGATATGGCTACACCTTC.

The CDR3 is CASSYQRQETQYF. In nucleotides, the CDR3 is TGTGCCAGCAGTTACCAGAGACAAGAGACCCAGTACTTC. This chain connects TRBV12-3 or TRBV12-4 to TRBJ2-5; unclear D gene. The CDR3 totals 13 residues. Trimming stripped 4 bases from V and 2 bases from J, with 8 bases between.

V usage is TRBV12-3 or TRBV12-4 and J usage is TRBJ1-2; D is possibly TRBD1 (5 bases). This CDR3 is 13 amino acids long. V was trimmed by 5 bases and J by 1 base, leaving 8 bases between them. For the CDR3, the DNA is TGTGCCAGCAGTCTACAGGATAACTATGGCTACACCTTC. Its translation: CASSLQDNYGYTF.

The count of this clonotype is one. The V gene is TRBV5-1, the J gene TRBJ1-1; maybe TRBD1 (5 bases). This CDR3 contains 12 residues. Trimming pared 2 bases from V and 7 bases from J, leaving 9 bases between. Germline V CDR1 and CDR2: SGHRS, YFSETQ. DNA of the CDR3: TGCGCCAGCAGCTTCGTTGGGGGTGAAGCTTTCTTT. Its protein product is CASSFVGGEAFF.

The chain recombines TRBV29-1 with TRBJ2-3; the match to TRBD1 covers 10 bases. V lost 7 bases, J lost 5 bases, and 9 bases stayed unmatched. The CDR3 totals 14 residues. Per the germline V gene, CDR1 is SQVTM and CDR2 is ANQGSEA. The CDR3 DNA is TGCAGCGCCCCTGACAGGGGGCGCGAAGATACGCAGTATTTT. It is translated as CSAPDRGREDTQYF.

This sequence joins TRBV29-1 and TRBJ2-1; D gene ambiguous. The CDR3 extends over 14 amino acids. Germline lookup yields CDR1 SQVTM and CDR2 ANQGSEA. The ends were cut back, 6 bases at V and 8 bases at J, with 20 bases in the middle. DNA of the CDR3: TGCAGCGTCCCCTCGGGCCCCAAGGACCATGAGCAGTTCTTC. Translating gives CSVPSGPKDHEQFF.

This clonotype has only one observation. The V and J genes are TRBV5-1 and TRBJ2-7; 12 bases match TRBD1. Germline V gene sequence: CDR1 SGHRS, CDR2 YFSETQ. V was pared by 4 bases and J by 3 bases, with 14 bases of the junction left unmatched. The CDR3 sequence is 18 residues long. In nucleotides, the CDR3 is TGCGCCAGCAGCGCCGCCGGGACAGGGGGCTTTCGGGACTACGAGCAGTACTTC. Translation: CASSAAGTGGFRDYEQYF.

V is TRBV6-5 and J is TRBJ2-7, with 8 nucleotides matching TRBD1. Germline V gene lookup returns CDR1 MNHEY and CDR2 SVGAGI. This CDR3 spans 14 amino acids. Trimming at V came to 4 bases and at J to 6 bases, leaving 8 bases not matched to a gene. The CDR3 region is CASSSGITGGEQYF. CDR3 sequence (DNA): TGTGCCAGCAGTTCAGGGATAACAGGGGGCGAGCAGTACTTC.

This clonotype was seen at least ten times. A much larger clone differs from this one at a single base, so this may be a read error. The V gene is TRBV5-1, the J gene TRBJ2-5; D not resolved. Germline CDR1 reads SGHRS; CDR2 reads YFSETQ. There are 11 residues in the CDR3. The CDR3 coding sequence is TGTGCCAGCAGGTCCCAAGAGACCCAGTACTTC. Protein product: CASRSQETQYF.

The chain uses TRBV5-1 and TRBJ2-7; 7 bases map to TRBD1. Trimming at V came to 4 bases and at J to 1 base, leaving 8 bases not matched to a gene. The CDR3 contains 15 residues. Germline CDR1 reads SGHRS; CDR2 reads YFSETQ. The CDR3 DNA follows: TGCGCCAGCAGCCCACAGGGGAAAGCATCCTACGAGCAGTACTTC. Its translation is CASSPQGKASYEQYF.